This T cell receptor (beta chain) was documented in a study of CD8+ T cells in alopecia areata. Study background: The authors grafted skin from approximately 6-12-month-old C3H/HeJ donors with spontaneous alopecia onto roughly 6-11-week-old female C3H/HeJ mice.

The CDR3 runs to 15 residues. The germline CDR1 and CDR2 sequences are NSHNY and SYGAGN. Comment on this clone: Its antigen is as yet unknown. All gene names here are mouse names. The CDR3 end falls 4 residues outside the read, so it is completed with the germline J gene.

Sorting of pooled cutaneous lymph node cells was based on CD4, CD8alpha, NKG2D, NKG2ACE and other markers. Overall study results and limits: Resident alphabeta T cells of normal skin are also sequenced in scalp samples.

As the sequencing template, cDNA was produced by extracting RNA and reverse transcribing it. Here immunoSEQ multiplex PCR was the method, and the copy in TCRdb shows in-frame clones only, minus some. The sample shows 200,000 to 300,000 clones, none of them appearing just once. Sequences were obtained from CD4+ T cells sorted from a lymph node. The chain carries TRBV13-1 and TRBJ1-2; 11 bases fit TRBD1. This receptor was identified in a C3H/HeJ mouse with alopecia areata. These mice share the MHC haplotype H2-k. The part of the CDR3 DNA that was read is TGTGCCAGCAGTGATCCCGGGACAGGGGGATCC. This encodes CASSDPGTGGS. In full, the CDR3 is CASSDPGTGGSDYTF.